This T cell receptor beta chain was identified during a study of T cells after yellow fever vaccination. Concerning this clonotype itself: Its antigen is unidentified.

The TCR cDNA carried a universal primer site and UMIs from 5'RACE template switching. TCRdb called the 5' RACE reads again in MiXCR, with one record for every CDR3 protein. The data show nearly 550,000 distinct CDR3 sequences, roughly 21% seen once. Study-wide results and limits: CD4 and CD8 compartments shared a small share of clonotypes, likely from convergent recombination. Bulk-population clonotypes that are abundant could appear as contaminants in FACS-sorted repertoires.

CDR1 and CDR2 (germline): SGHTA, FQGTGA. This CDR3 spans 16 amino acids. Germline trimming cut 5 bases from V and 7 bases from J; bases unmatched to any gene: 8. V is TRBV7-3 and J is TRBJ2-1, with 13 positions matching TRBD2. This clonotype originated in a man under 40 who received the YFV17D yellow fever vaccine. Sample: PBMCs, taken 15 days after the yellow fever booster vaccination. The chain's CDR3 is CASSRHGTSGTNEQFF. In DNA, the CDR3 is TGTGCCAGCAGCCGGCACGGGACTAGCGGGACAAATGAGCAGTTCTTC.